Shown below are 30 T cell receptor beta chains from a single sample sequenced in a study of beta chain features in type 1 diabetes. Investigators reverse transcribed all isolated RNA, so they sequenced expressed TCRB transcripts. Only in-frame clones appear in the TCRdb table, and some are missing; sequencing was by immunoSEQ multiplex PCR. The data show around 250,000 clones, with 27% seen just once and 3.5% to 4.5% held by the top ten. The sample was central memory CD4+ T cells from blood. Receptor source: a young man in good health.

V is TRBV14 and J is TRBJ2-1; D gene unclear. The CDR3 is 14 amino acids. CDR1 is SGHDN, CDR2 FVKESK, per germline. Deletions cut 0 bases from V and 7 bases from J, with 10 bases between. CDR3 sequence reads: CASSQELYLNEQFF. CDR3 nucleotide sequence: TGTGCCAGCAGCCAAGAGTTGTACTTGAATGAGCAGTTCTTC. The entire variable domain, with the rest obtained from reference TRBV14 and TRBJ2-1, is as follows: EAGVTQFPSHSVIEKGQTVTLRCDPISGHDNLYWYRRVMGKEIKFLLHFVKESKQDESGMPNNRFLAERTGGTYSTLKVQPAELEDSGVYFCASSQELYLNEQFFGPGTRLTVL.

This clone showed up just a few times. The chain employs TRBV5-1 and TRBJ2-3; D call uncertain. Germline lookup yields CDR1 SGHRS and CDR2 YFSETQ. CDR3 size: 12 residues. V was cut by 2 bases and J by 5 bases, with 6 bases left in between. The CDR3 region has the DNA TGCGCCAGCAGCTTCGAGCAAGATACGCAGTATTTT. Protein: CASSFEQDTQYF.

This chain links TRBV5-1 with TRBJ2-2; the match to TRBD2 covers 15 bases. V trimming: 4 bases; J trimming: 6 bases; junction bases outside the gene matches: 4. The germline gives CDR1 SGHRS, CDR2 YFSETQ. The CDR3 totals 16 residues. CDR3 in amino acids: CASSKGTSGRPGELFF. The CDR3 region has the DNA TGCGCCAGCAGCAAAGGGACTAGCGGGAGGCCCGGGGAGCTGTTTTTT.

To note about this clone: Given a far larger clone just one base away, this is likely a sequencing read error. The DNA of the CDR3 is TGTGCCTGGAGGTTGGCCGTTTCGACCCTCCACTTT. Residues: CAWRLAVSTLHF. This chain joins TRBV30 and TRBJ1-6; D is uncertain. The CDR3 has 12 residues. Between the trimmed V and J ends, which lost 3 bases and 14 bases, there was a span of 14 bases. CDR1 GTSNPN and CDR2 SVGIG come from the germline V gene (reference sequence).

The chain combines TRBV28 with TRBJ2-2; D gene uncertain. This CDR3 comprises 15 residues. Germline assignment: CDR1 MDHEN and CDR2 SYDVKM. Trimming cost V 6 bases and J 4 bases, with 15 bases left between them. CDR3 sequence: CASSSPGLLTGELFF. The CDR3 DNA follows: TGTGCCAGCAGCTCACCTGGGTTGCTCACCGGGGAGCTGTTTTTT. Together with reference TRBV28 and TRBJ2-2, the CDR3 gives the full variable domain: DVKVTQSSRYLVKRTGEKVFLECVQDMDHENMFWYRQDPGLGLRLIYFSYDVKMKEKGDIPEGYSVSREKKERFSLILESASTNQTSMYLCASSSPGLLTGELFFGEGSRLTVL.

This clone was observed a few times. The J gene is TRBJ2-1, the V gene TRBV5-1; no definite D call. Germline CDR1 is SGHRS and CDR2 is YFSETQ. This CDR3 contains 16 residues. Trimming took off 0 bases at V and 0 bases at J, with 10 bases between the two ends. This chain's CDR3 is CASSLDSGLSYNEQFF. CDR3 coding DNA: TGCGCCAGCAGCTTGGATTCGGGCCTCTCCTACAATGAGCAGTTCTTC.

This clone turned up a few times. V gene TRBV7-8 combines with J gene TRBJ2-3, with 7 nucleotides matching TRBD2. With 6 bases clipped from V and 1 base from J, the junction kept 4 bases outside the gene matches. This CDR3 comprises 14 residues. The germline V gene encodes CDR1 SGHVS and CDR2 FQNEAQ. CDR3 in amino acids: CASRDREGTDTQYF. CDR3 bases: TGTGCCAGCAGAGACCGGGAGGGCACAGATACGCAGTATTTT.

The CDR3 protein is CASSTDNEQFF. The DNA of the CDR3 is TGTGCCAGCAGCACCGACAATGAGCAGTTCTTC. The chain employs TRBV11-2 and TRBJ2-1; no clear D gene. This CDR3 has 11 residues. Germline loops: CDR1 SGHAT, CDR2 FQNNGV. Between the trimmed V and J ends, which lost 5 bases and 5 bases, there was a span of 4 bases.

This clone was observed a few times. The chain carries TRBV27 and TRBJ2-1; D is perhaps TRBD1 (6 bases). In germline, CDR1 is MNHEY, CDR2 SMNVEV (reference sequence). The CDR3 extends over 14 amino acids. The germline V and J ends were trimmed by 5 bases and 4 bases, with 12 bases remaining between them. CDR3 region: CASSLMGQYNEQFF. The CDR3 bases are TGTGCCAGCAGTCTCATGGGACAATACAATGAGCAGTTCTTC.

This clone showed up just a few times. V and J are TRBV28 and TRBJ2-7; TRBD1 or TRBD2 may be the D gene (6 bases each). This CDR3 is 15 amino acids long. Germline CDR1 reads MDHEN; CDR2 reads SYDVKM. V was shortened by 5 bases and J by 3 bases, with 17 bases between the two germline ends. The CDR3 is CASSPRTAGGYEQYF. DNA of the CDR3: TGTGCCAGCAGTCCCCGGACAGCGGGCGGCTACGAGCAGTACTTC.

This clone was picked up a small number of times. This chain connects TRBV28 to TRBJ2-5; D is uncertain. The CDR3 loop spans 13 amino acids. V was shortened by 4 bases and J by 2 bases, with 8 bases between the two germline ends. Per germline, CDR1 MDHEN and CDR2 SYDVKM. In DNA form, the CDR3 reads TGTGCCAGCAGTTCCTATGAACAAGAGACCCAGTACTTC. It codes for CASSSYEQETQYF.

Here the CDR3 DNA reads TGTGCCAGCAGAAGGGACATCAATCAGCCCCAGCATTTT. Translation: CASRRDINQPQHF. V usage is TRBV2 and J usage is TRBJ1-5; the D gene is possibly TRBD1 (6 bases). The CDR3 runs 13 residues. The germline V gene has CDR1 SNHLY and CDR2 FYNNEI. Trimming removed 6 bases from V and 3 bases from J, with 9 bases in between.

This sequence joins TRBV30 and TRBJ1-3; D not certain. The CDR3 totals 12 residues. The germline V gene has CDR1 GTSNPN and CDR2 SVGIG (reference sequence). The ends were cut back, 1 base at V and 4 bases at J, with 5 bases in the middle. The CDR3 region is CAWSGVGNTIYF. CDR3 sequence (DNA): TGTGCCTGGAGTGGAGTCGGAAACACCATATATTTT.

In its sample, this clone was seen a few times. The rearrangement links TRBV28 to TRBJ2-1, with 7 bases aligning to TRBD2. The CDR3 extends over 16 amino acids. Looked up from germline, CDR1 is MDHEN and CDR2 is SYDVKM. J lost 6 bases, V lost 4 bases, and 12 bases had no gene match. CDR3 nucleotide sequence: TGTGCCAGCAGTTGGCTGAAGCTGCCGGGGGGCAATGAGCAGTTCTTC. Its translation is CASSWLKLPGGNEQFF.

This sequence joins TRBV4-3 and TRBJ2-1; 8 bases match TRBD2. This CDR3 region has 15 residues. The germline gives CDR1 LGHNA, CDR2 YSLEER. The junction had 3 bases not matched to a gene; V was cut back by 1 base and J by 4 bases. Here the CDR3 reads CASSQGLARYNEQFF. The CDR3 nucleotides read TGCGCCAGCAGCCAAGGACTAGCGAGATACAATGAGCAGTTCTTC.

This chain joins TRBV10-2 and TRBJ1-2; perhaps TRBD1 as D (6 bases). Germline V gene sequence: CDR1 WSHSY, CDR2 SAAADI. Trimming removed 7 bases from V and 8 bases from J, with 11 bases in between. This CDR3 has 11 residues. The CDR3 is CASTEGGGYTF. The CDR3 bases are TGCGCCAGCACGGAGGGGGGAGGCTACACCTTC.

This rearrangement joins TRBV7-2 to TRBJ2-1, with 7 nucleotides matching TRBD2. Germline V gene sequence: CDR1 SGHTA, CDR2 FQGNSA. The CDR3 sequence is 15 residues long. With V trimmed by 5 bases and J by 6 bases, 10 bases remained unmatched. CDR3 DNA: TGTGCCAGCAGCCCCTTCAGGGAGGGCCGCAATGAGCAGTTCTTC. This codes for CASSPFREGRNEQFF.

CDR3 DNA sequence: TGTGCCAGCAGTTCCGTTACCCAGTACTTC. Amino acids: CASSSVTQYF. The chain is built from TRBV2 and TRBJ2-5; D is undetermined. The CDR3 sequence is 10 residues long. The germline V and J ends were trimmed by 5 bases and 8 bases, with 6 bases remaining between them. Per germline, CDR1 SNHLY and CDR2 FYNNEI.

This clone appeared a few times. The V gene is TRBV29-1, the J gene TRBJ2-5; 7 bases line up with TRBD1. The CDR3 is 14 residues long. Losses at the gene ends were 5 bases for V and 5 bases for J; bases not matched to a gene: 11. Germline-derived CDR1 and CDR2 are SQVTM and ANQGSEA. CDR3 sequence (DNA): TGCAGCGTTCCGCGGGCAGGGGGTTACGAGACCCAGTACTTC. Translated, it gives CSVPRAGGYETQYF.

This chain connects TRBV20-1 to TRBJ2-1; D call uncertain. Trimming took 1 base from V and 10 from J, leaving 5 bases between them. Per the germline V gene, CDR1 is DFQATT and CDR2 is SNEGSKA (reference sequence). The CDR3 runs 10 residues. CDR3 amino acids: CSARAEEQFF. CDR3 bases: TGCAGTGCTAGAGCGGAGGAGCAGTTCTTC.

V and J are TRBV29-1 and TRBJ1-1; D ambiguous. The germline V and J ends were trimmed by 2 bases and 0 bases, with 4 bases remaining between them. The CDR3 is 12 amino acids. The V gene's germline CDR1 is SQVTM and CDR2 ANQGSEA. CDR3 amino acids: CSVEKLNTEAFF. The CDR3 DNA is TGCAGCGTTGAAAAGTTGAACACTGAAGCTTTCTTT. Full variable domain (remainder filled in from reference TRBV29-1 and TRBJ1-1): SAVISQKPSRDICQRGTSLTIQCQVDSQVTMMFWYRQQPGQSLTLIATANQGSEATYESGFVIDKFPISRPNLTFSTLTVSNMSPEDSSIYLCSVEKLNTEAFFGQGTRLTVV.

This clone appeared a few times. The CDR3 reads CASSAHRVTEAFF. The CDR3 nucleotides are TGTGCCAGCAGCGCCCACAGGGTCACTGAAGCTTTCTTT. The gene calls are TRBV21-1 and TRBJ1-1; TRBD1 is taken as the D call from the table, unchecked against the DNA. TRBV21-1 is assigned pseudogene status. This CDR3 contains 13 residues.

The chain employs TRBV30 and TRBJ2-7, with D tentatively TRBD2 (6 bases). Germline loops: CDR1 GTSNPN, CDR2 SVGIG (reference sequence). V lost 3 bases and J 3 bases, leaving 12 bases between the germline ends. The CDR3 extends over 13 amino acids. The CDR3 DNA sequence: TGTGCCTGGAGCGGCGGGACCTTCTACGAGCAGTACTTC. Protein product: CAWSGGTFYEQYF. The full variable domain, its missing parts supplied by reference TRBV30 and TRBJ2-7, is SQTIHQWPATLVQPVGSPLSLECTVEGTSNPNLYWYRQAAGRGLQLLFYSVGIGQISSEVPQNLSASRPQDRQFILSSKKLLLSDSGFYLCAWSGGTFYEQYFGPGTRLTVT.

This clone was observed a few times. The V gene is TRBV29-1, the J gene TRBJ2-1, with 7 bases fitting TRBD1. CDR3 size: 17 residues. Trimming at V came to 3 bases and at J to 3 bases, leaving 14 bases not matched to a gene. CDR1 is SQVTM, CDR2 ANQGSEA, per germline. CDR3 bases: TGCAGCGTTGAGATTAGGGGGCCCGGAGTCAACTACAATGAGCAGTTCTTC. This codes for CSVEIRGPGVNYNEQFF.

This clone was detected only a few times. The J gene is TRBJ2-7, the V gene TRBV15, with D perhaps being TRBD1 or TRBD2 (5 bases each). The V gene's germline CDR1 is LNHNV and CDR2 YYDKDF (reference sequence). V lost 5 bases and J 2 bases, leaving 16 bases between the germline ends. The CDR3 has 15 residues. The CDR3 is CATSEEPGRTYEQYF. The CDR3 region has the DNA TGTGCCACCAGCGAAGAACCGGGACGGACCTACGAGCAGTACTTC.

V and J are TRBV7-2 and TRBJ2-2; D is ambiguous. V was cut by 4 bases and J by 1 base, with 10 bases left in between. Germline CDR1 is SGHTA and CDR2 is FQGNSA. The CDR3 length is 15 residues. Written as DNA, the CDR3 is TGTGCCAGCAGCTCCTCTCGGTTGAACACCGGGGAGCTGTTTTTT. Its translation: CASSSSRLNTGELFF.

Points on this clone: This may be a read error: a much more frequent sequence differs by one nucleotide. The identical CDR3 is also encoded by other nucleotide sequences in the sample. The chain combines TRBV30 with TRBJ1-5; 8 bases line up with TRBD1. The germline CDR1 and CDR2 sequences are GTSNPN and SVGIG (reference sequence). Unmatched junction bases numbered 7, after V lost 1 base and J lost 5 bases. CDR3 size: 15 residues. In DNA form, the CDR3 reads TGTGCCTGGAGTGCTCGGACAGGGAGGGATCAGCCCCAGCATTTT. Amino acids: CAWSARTGRDQPQHF.

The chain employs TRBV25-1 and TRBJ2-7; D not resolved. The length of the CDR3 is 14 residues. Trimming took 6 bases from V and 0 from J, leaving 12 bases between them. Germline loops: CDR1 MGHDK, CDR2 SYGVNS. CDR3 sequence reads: CASSQSRSSYEQYF. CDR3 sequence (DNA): TGTGCCAGCAGCCAGAGCCGGAGCTCCTACGAGCAGTACTTC.

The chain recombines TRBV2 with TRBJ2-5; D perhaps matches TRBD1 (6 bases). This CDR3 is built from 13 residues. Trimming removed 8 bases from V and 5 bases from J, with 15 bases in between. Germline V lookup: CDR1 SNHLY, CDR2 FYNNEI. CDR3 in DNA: TGTGCCAGCGATCGAAAGGGGGAGGAGACCCAGTACTTC. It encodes CASDRKGEETQYF. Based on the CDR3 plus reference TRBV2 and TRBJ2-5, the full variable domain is EPEVTQTPSHQVTQMGQEVILRCVPISNHLYFYWYRQILGQKVEFLVSFYNNEISEKSEIFDDQFSVERPDGSNFTLKIRSTKLEDSAMYFCASDRKGEETQYFGPGTRLLVL.

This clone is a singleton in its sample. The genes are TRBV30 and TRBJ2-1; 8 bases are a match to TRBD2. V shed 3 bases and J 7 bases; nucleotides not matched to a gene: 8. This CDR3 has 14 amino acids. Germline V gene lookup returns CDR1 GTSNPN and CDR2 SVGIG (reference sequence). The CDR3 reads CAWRRGGPGNEQFF. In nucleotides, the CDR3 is TGTGCCTGGAGACGCGGGGGGCCGGGGAATGAGCAGTTCTTC.